This TCR beta chain appears in the sequencing data of a study of T cell responses to AZD1222 COVID-19 vaccine. Study-wide findings and caveats: Variant regions that are unmutated are reportedly the target of nearly half of spike-specific TCRs.

Points on this clone: What it binds is unknown.

The V end was cut by 0 bases, the J end by 5 bases, with 12 bases between. CDR3 length equals 15 residues. Germline V lookup: CDR1 SGDLS, CDR2 YYNGEE. Only in-frame clones appear in the TCRdb table, and some are missing; sequencing was by immunoSEQ multiplex PCR. The table includes some 80,000 clones, approximately 91% detected once. Sequencing used peripheral blood, obtained on day 0 of MenACWY control vaccination. The sequence was obtained from an adult in good health. This chain joins TRBV9 and TRBJ1-3; D gene unclear. The CDR3 sequence: CASSVGGGPRNTIYF. The CDR3 DNA follows: TGTGCCAGCAGCGTAGGAGGCGGACCGAGAAACACCATATATTTT. The whole variable domain, filled in from reference TRBV9 and TRBJ1-3, reads DSGVTQTPKHLITATGQRVTLRCSPRSGDLSVYWYQQSLDQGLQFLIQYYNGEERAKGNILERFSAQQFPDLHSELNLSSLELGDSALYFCASSVGGGPRNTIYFGEGSWLTVV.